Listed below are T cell receptor beta chains from one sample, sequenced in a study of cytomegalovirus exposure and HLA in healthy donors. Method: immunoSEQ multiplex PCR; TCRdb's copy keeps in-frame clones and lacks some. In the table there are fewer than 150,000 clones, 76% of which are singletons. Input material: PBMCs. These TCRs come from a man between 18 and 29 years old in good health and CMV-seronegative. Both conserved end residues are part of each CDR3. A D gene is named only where the DNA matches it firmly. Clone size is not always given. Where it is, it says once, few, many or a class for expanded clones.

TRBJ2-7	17	TRBV27	-	TRBD1	CASSYLGSGQAIYEQYF	TGTGCCAGCAGTTATCTTGGATCGGGACAGGCGATCTACGAGCAGTACTTC
TRBJ2-7	14	TRBV7-9	-	-	CASSRRDWDYEQYF	TGTGCCAGCAGCCGCCGGGACTGGGACTACGAGCAGTACTTC
TRBJ1-1	16	TRBV5-1	-	-	CASSAVFRGSNTEAFF	TGCGCCAGCAGCGCAGTCTTCAGGGGATCTAACACTGAAGCTTTCTTT
TRBJ2-6	15	TRBV2	-	TRBD1	CASREQGAGANVLTF	TGTGCCAGCAGGGAGCAGGGGGCTGGGGCCAACGTCCTGACTTTC
TRBJ1-2	12	TRBV6-1	few	-	CATRTGSNGYTF	TGTGCCACAAGAACAGGGAGTAATGGCTACACCTTC
TRBJ1-4	14	TRBV28	once	-	CASSLPLQGEKLFF	TGTGCCAGCAGTCTCCCCCTTCAGGGTGAAAAACTGTTTTTT
TRBJ2-5	14	TRBV10-3	-	-	CAIGGAGGKETQYF	TGTGCCATCGGAGGGGCAGGGGGGAAGGAGACCCAGTACTTC
TRBJ2-1	15	TRBV28	once	-	CASSFNRDPYNEQFF	TGTGCCAGCAGTTTTAACAGGGATCCCTACAATGAGCAGTTCTTC
TRBJ1-6	16	TRBV6-5	-	-	CASSYSLPDSGSPLHF	TGTGCCAGCAGTTACTCTCTACCGGACAGCGGATCACCCCTCCACTTT
TRBJ1-2	16	TRBV7-2	once	TRBD1	CASSLGGQGANYGYTF	TGTGCCAGCAGCTTAGGAGGACAGGGTGCTAACTATGGCTACACCTTC
TRBJ1-2	12	TRBV5-6	-	-	CASSLGGTGYTF	TGTGCCAGCAGCTTGGGAGGAACCGGCTACACCTTC
TRBJ2-2	13	TRBV18	-	-	CASSPNSPGELFF	TGTGCCAGCTCACCAAACAGCCCCGGGGAGCTGTTTTTT
TRBJ1-1	12	TRBV6-1	-	-	CASPISNTEAFF	TGTGCCAGCCCGATAAGCAACACTGAAGCTTTCTTT
TRBJ2-7	14	TRBV6-1	once	TRBD1	CASTTGTGGYEQYF	TGTGCCAGCACCACCGGGACAGGGGGCTACGAGCAGTACTTC
TRBJ2-7	16	TRBV27	-	TRBD2	CASRTLGTSGGYEQYF	TGTGCCAGCAGGACTTTGGGGACTAGCGGGGGATACGAGCAGTACTTC
TRBJ2-5	15	TRBV9	-	-	CASSKGDIFQETQYF	TGTGCCAGCAGCAAAGGGGACATATTTCAAGAGACCCAGTACTTC
TRBJ2-3	16	TRBV18	-	-	CASSRWGRVGTDTQYF	TGTGCCAGCTCACGGTGGGGGCGTGTGGGCACAGATACGCAGTATTTT
TRBJ2-4	17	TRBV27	-	TRBD2	CASSLAAEGFAKNIQYF	TGTGCCAGCAGTCTAGCGGCTGAAGGGTTTGCCAAAAACATTCAGTACTTC
TRBJ2-5	14	TRBV7-9	-	-	CASTSRGGAETQYF	TGTGCCAGCACCTCGAGGGGGGGCGCGGAGACCCAGTACTTC
TRBJ1-2	17	TRBV5-1	once	TRBD1	CASSLRQGREANYGYTF	TGCGCCAGCAGCCTACGACAGGGAAGAGAAGCTAACTATGGCTACACCTTC
TRBJ2-1	17	TRBV29-1	-	TRBD2	CSVDFLAGASSYNEQFF	TGCAGCGTTGATTTCCTAGCGGGGGCCAGCTCCTACAATGAGCAGTTCTTC
TRBJ1-2	15	TRBV6-1	-	-	CASSEAHQGFYGYTF	TGTGCCAGCAGTGAAGCGCATCAGGGGTTTTATGGCTACACCTTC
TRBJ1-1	12	TRBV7-9	-	-	CASSFSSTEAFF	TGTGCCAGCAGCTTTAGTTCCACTGAAGCTTTCTTT
TRBJ1-4	16	TRBV27	-	-	CASSLHRVVGNEKLFF	TGTGCCAGCAGTCTACACAGGGTTGTTGGTAATGAAAAACTGTTTTTT
TRBJ2-5	13	TRBV6-6	-	-	CASERTAGETQYF	TGTGCCAGCGAACGGACGGCGGGAGAGACCCAGTACTTC
TRBJ2-7	14	TRBV5-1	-	TRBD1	CASSEDRGQDEQYF	TGCGCCAGCAGCGAAGACAGGGGTCAAGACGAGCAGTACTTC
TRBJ2-5	16	TRBV6-1	few	-	CASSELVGGHGETQYF	TGTGCCAGCAGTGAGCTGGTGGGGGGGCACGGGGAGACCCAGTACTTC
TRBJ2-5	15	TRBV18	once	TRBD2	CASSRTSGIGETQYF	TGTGCCAGCTCACGGACTAGCGGGATAGGAGAGACCCAGTACTTC
TRBJ1-6	18	TRBV5-6	-	-	CASSFLSPPGLGHSPLHF	TGTGCCAGCAGTTTCTTATCCCCTCCGGGATTGGGCCATTCACCCCTCCACTTT
TRBJ2-1	15	TRBV19	-	TRBD1	CASIPGRTGYNEQFF	TGTGCCAGTATTCCGGGGCGGACAGGCTACAATGAGCAGTTCTTC
TRBJ1-5	13	TRBV6-1	-	TRBD1	CASRTGPDQPQHF	TGTGCCAGCAGGACAGGGCCCGATCAGCCCCAGCATTTT
TRBJ1-2	13	TRBV19	-	-	CASISRGGSGYTF	TGTGCCAGTATATCCCGGGGGGGTTCTGGCTACACCTTC
TRBJ2-1	15	TRBV27	-	TRBD1	CASSLSGTGAREQFF	TGTGCCAGCAGTTTATCCGGGACAGGGGCACGGGAGCAGTTCTTC
TRBJ2-3	14	TRBV10-1	-	TRBD1	CASSADRGTDTQYF	TGCGCCAGCAGTGCTGACAGGGGCACAGATACGCAGTATTTT
TRBJ2-7	13	TRBV5-1	-	-	CASSLIGAGEQYF	TGCGCCAGCAGCCTGATCGGGGCGGGGGAGCAGTACTTC
TRBJ2-6	14	TRBV7-3	few	-	CASSSSSGANVLTF	TGTGCCAGCAGCAGTAGCTCTGGGGCCAACGTCCTGACTTTC
TRBJ2-5	13	TRBV19	-	-	CASKRAHQETQYF	TGTGCCAGTAAGAGGGCACACCAAGAGACCCAGTACTTC
TRBJ1-1	16	TRBV18	-	TRBD1	CASSPNIGTVNTEAFF	TGTGCCAGCTCACCAAACATCGGGACAGTGAACACTGAAGCTTTCTTT
TRBJ2-3	16	TRBV28	-	TRBD1	CASSLGGQGGTDTQYF	TGTGCCAGCAGTTTGGGGGGACAGGGGGGTACAGATACGCAGTATTTT
TRBJ2-2	14	TRBV2	-	TRBD1	CAIPGQGATGELFF	TGTGCCATCCCAGGACAGGGGGCTACCGGGGAGCTGTTTTTT
TRBJ1-2	17	TRBV7-9	-	TRBD1	CASSHGDRGRGINGYTF	TGTGCCAGCAGCCACGGGGACAGGGGGCGTGGGATTAATGGCTACACCTTC
TRBJ2-1	16	TRBV5-4	-	TRBD2	CASSRLAGGQDNEQFF	TGTGCCAGCAGCAGATTAGCGGGGGGGCAGGACAATGAGCAGTTCTTC
TRBJ2-7	12	TRBV7-8	-	-	CASSFIGYEQYF	TGTGCCAGCAGCTTCATCGGTTACGAGCAGTACTTC
TRBJ1-3	11	TRBV11-3	few	-	CASSLSHTIYF	TGTGCCAGCAGCTTATCCCATACCATATATTTT
TRBJ2-1	13	TRBV5-6	-	-	CASSSRYGNEQFF	TGTGCCAGCAGCTCGAGGTACGGTAATGAGCAGTTCTTC
TRBJ2-4	14	TRBV2	-	-	CASSRDRRGSIQYF	TGTGCCAGCAGTCGAGACCGAAGAGGGAGCATTCAGTACTTC
TRBJ2-7	14	TRBV5-1	-	-	CASSGDNSRYKQYF	TGCGCCAGCAGCGGGGACAATTCACGCTACAAGCAGTACTTC
TRBJ2-3	14	TRBV5-3	once	-	CARSRTASTDTQYF	TGTGCCAGAAGCCGGACAGCTAGCACAGATACGCAGTATTTT
TRBJ1-1	14	TRBV5-6	once	-	CASSWGGLGTEAFF	TGTGCCAGCAGTTGGGGGGGGCTGGGCACTGAAGCTTTCTTT
TRBJ1-2	11	TRBV20-1	-	-	CSARGSYGYTF	TGCAGTGCCAGAGGCAGCTATGGCTACACCTTC
TRBJ1-1	17	TRBV27	-	-	CASSLSWAGAMNTEAFF	TGTGCCAGCAGTTTATCTTGGGCAGGCGCTATGAACACTGAAGCTTTCTTT
TRBJ2-7	15	TRBV4-2	-	TRBD2	CASSPERESSYEQYF	TGTGCCAGCAGCCCCGAGCGGGAGAGCTCCTACGAGCAGTACTTC
TRBJ2-7	18	TRBV6-1	-	TRBD2	CASSDRQSGTSGSYEQYF	TGTGCCAGCAGTGACAGACAGAGCGGGACTAGCGGCTCCTACGAGCAGTACTTC